The 11 T cell receptor beta chains below all came from one sample that was sequenced in a study of T cell repertoires in cytomegalovirus infection. TCRdb called the reads again in MiXCR, with one record for every CDR3 protein. The data hold 300,000 to 400,000 distinct CDR3 sequences, with approximately 32% observed a single time. These receptors' targets are unknown. The source was cultured PBMCs, collected from culture after CMV antigen stimulation. These receptors came from a human donor in good health (CMV status not recorded). Some clones in this sample may be carry-over from other donors' samples.

This sequence joins TRBV15 and TRBJ2-1; D gene ambiguous. This CDR3 contains 15 residues. Trimming cost V 0 bases and J 8 bases, with 14 bases left between them. The germline V gene encodes CDR1 LNHNV and CDR2 YYDKDF (reference sequence). CDR3 DNA: TGTGCCACCAGCAGAGATGGGTATCTGGCCCATGAGCAGTTCTTC. Translated, it gives CATSRDGYLAHEQFF.

The V and J genes are TRBV4-1 and TRBJ1-1, with TRBD1 matching 7 bases. The CDR3 consists of 14 residues. Germline assignment: CDR1 MGHRA and CDR2 YSYEKL. Unmatched junction bases numbered 3, after V lost 4 bases and J lost 1 base. This CDR3 reads CASSRGTENTEAFF. The CDR3 nucleotides read TGCGCCAGCAGCCGGGGGACAGAGAACACTGAAGCTTTCTTT.

The chain combines TRBV4-2 with TRBJ2-6; 12 bases line up with TRBD2. The ends lost 1 base at V and 2 bases at J; junction bases unmatched: 9. Germline lookup yields CDR1 LGHNA and CDR2 YNFKEQ. CDR3 length equals 20 residues. The CDR3 DNA is TGTGCCAGCAGCCAAGTGGAAGTGAGACTAGCGGGGGCTGGGGCCAACGTCCTGACTTTC. The encoded protein is CASSQVEVRLAGAGANVLTF.

The chain joins TRBV6-5 to TRBJ1-2; 7 bases map to TRBD1. Germline V gives CDR1 MNHEY, CDR2 SVGAGI. V shed 6 bases, J shed 8 bases, and the junction held 6 bases outside the gene matches. CDR3 length: 12 amino acids. CDR3 sequence (DNA): TGTGCCAGCAGCCGTTGGACAGGAGGCTACACCTTC. Its translation is CASSRWTGGYTF.

The rearrangement links TRBV11-2 to TRBJ2-1; TRBD1 agrees at 7 bases. CDR1 SGHAT and CDR2 FQNNGV come from the germline V gene. The CDR3 runs to 16 residues. V lost 0 bases to trimming and J lost 6 bases; unmatched junction nucleotides: 8. The CDR3 DNA sequence: TGTGCCAGCAGCTTAGATCGGCCAGGGGGTTTCAATGAGCAGTTCTTC. Translating it yields CASSLDRPGGFNEQFF.

This clonotype came up many times. V gene TRBV7-2 combines with J gene TRBJ2-1; weak D call: TRBD1 (5 bases). Germline V gene lookup returns CDR1 SGHTA and CDR2 FQGNSA. The CDR3 contains 14 residues. Trimming took off 5 bases at V and 5 bases at J, with 13 bases between the two ends. The CDR3 loop reads CASSRTGVDNEQFF. DNA for the CDR3: TGTGCCAGCAGCCGTACAGGAGTCGACAATGAGCAGTTCTTC.

In its sample, this clonotype was seen a few times. The genes are TRBV7-8 and TRBJ2-2, with TRBD2 identical over 12 bases. CDR1 is SGHVS, CDR2 FQNEAQ, per germline. The trim removed 5 bases at V and 4 bases at J, leaving 5 bases unmatched. The CDR3 extends over 16 amino acids. The CDR3 protein is CASSPTSGSGTGELFF. The CDR3 DNA sequence: TGTGCCAGCAGCCCGACTAGCGGGAGTGGCACCGGGGAGCTGTTTTTT. Based on the CDR3 plus reference TRBV7-8 and TRBJ2-2, the full variable domain is GAGVSQSPRYKVAKRGQDVALRCDPISGHVSLFWYQQALGQGPEFLTYFQNEAQLDKSGLPSDRFFAERPEGSVSTLKIQRTQQEDSAVYLCASSPTSGSGTGELFFGEGSRLTVL.

The chain employs TRBV11-2 and TRBJ2-1; D possibly corresponds to TRBD2 (5 bases). Germline CDR1 reads SGHAT; CDR2 reads FQNNGV. The CDR3 totals 15 residues. Trimming pared 1 base from V and 5 bases from J, leaving 12 bases between. DNA for the CDR3: TGTGCCAGCAGCTTAGGACACCGGAGGAACAATGAGCAGTTCTTC. It codes for CASSLGHRRNNEQFF.

A few counts support this clonotype. The chain has TRBV6-1 and TRBJ1-5; 9 nucleotides line up with TRBD1. The V segment lost 3 bases and the J segment 5 bases; nucleotides outside the gene matches: 2. Germline values: CDR1 MNHNS, CDR2 SASEGT. This CDR3 contains 14 residues. Here the CDR3 DNA reads TGTGCCAGCAGTGACGGGACAGGGCATCAGCCCCAGCATTTT. Its translation: CASSDGTGHQPQHF.

The table lists this clonotype with a few counts. The chain carries TRBV19 and TRBJ1-5; 9 nucleotides align to TRBD1. This CDR3 has 16 amino acids. J gave up 3 bases and V 3 bases, and 6 bases lay outside the gene matches. Germline assignment: CDR1 LNHDA and CDR2 SQIVND (reference sequence). The CDR3 region is CASSIARTGVNQPQHF. CDR3 DNA sequence: TGTGCCAGTAGTATTGCTCGGACAGGGGTCAATCAGCCCCAGCATTTT.

A word on this clonotype: A much bigger clone sits one base away, suggesting this may be a read error. This chain uses TRBV7-2 with TRBJ1-2; 7 bases align to TRBD1. There are 13 residues in the CDR3. CDR1 and CDR2 (germline): SGHTA, FQGNSA. CDR3 nucleotide sequence: TGTGCCAACAGCTTCCGTCAGGGGGATGGCTACACCTTC. Residues: CANSFRQGDGYTF.